This TCR beta chain was sequenced for a study of blood T cell repertoires in COVID-19. Across the study: Material from acute and convalescent COVID-19 was sourced from the United States, Italy and Spain. Sources were T cells, B-cell-depleted T cells, or PBMCs; the material itself was cDNA or gDNA.

The authors' processing: Estimation of nucleated cell counts relied on the amplification of reference gene primers. Generated by immunoSEQ multiplex PCR, the TCRdb table keeps only in-frame clones and is missing some. V and J calls and clone size follow that table, whereas D and trimming were derived from the DNA. The table lists just over 250,000 clones, roughly 86% of them singletons. CDR1 is SQVTM, CDR2 ANQGSEA, per germline. This CDR3 spans 15 amino acids. V gave up 4 bases and J gave up 9 bases; unmatched junction bases: 9. The chain employs TRBV29-1 and TRBJ2-1; 13 bases are a match to TRBD2. This receptor was identified in a man aged 35 to 55 who had recovered from COVID-19. Source material: peripheral blood. The CDR3 sequence is CSVGVTSGRAREQFF. The CDR3 DNA reads as TGCAGCGTTGGGGTTACTAGCGGGAGGGCCCGTGAGCAGTTCTTC.